This TCR beta chain appears in the sequencing data of a study of CD8 T cells in Susac syndrome. cDNA came from 0.5 to 1 ug RNA primed by random hexamers. TCRdb used MiXCR to reprocess the immunoSEQ multiplex PCR reads, holding one entry per CDR3 protein. The sample contains some 300,000 distinct CDR3 sequences, 89% of which appear only once. The TCR originated in a human donor with multiple sclerosis. Sequencing was done on a sample of CD8+ T cells from PBMCs.

The CDR3 here is CASSFWDTGYEQYF. The DNA for the CDR3 is TGCGCCAGCAGTTTCTGGGACACTGGCTACGAGCAGTACTTC. The chain uses TRBV5-1 and TRBJ2-7; a possible D gene is TRBD1 (6 bases). In germline, CDR1 is SGHRS, CDR2 YFSETQ. This CDR3 contains 14 residues. V was trimmed by 5 bases and J by 3 bases, leaving 15 bases between them.